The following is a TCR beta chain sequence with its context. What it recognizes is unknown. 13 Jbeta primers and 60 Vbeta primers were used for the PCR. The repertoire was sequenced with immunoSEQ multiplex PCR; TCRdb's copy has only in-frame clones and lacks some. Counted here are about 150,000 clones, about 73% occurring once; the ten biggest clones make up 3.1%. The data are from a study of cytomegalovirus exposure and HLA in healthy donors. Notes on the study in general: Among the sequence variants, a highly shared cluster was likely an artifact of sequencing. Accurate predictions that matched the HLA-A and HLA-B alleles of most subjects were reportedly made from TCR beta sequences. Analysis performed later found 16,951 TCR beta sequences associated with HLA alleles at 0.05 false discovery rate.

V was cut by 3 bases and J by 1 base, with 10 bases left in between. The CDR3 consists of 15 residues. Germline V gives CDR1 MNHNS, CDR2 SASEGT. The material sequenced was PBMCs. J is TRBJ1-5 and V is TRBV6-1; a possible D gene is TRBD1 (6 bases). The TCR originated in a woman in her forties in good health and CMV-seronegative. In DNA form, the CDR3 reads TGTGCCAGCAGTGACCCCGGGACAAGCAATCAGCCCCAGCATTTT. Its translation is CASSDPGTSNQPQHF.